This TCR beta chain was retrieved from a study of regulatory T cells in long-lasting Graves disease. This clonotype occurred many times. Its target is unknown. The CDR3 sequence is 14 residues long. The V segment lost 4 bases and the J segment 4 bases; nucleotides outside the gene matches: 2. The germline CDR1 and CDR2 sequences are ENHRY and SYGVKD. Findings and caveats of the study: Favored gene segments in persistent disease were TRBV28, TRBJ1-2 and TRBJ2-5.

As for time point: newly diagnosed GD, antithyroid drugs for less than 3 months. Extracted RNA from PBMCs served as the source of the TCR library. Relying on iRepertoire HTBI primers and Arm-PCR of CDR3 regions, the team built TCR beta libraries. TCRdb called the multiplex PCR reads again in MiXCR, with one record for every CDR3 protein. The data show hundreds of thousands of distinct CDR3 sequences, about a sixth seen once. This sample was also put to use in a study of T cells in Graves' hyperthyroidism and ophthalmopathy.

This chain joins TRBV10-3 and TRBJ2-1, with 9 bases aligning to TRBD1. This TCR derives from a woman in her twenties or thirties with Graves disease. This specimen consisted of peripheral blood mononuclear cells (PBMCs), obtained at new diagnosis, from a patient treated with antithyroid drugs. The CDR3 loop reads CAISGGTGYNEQFF. In DNA, the CDR3 is TGTGCCATCAGTGGCGGGACAGGGTACAATGAGCAGTTCTTC.